The 6 T cell receptor beta chains presented below share a single source sample, sequenced in a study of molecular identifiers for immune sequencing clone quantification. TCRdb fed the PCR reads into MiXCR, producing one record per CDR3 protein. The sample yields about 36,000 distinct CDR3 sequences, about 18% seen once. The sequenced sample was naive CD8+ T cells from blood, with Jurkat cell RNA spiked in. Subset described: FACS-sorted CD8+CD4-CCR7+CD45RA+ naive T cells. Every receptor here comes from a human donor in good health. Some libraries in this study had Jurkat cell RNA spiked in.

This clonotype was counted ten times or more. The V call is TRBV7-2, the J call TRBJ2-7; 9 positions match TRBD1. CDR3 length: 14 residues. The germline CDR1 and CDR2 sequences are SGHTA and FQGNSA. With V trimmed by 6 bases and J by 4 bases, 7 bases remained unmatched. The CDR3 region is CASRRQGEGYEQYF. CDR3 sequence (DNA): TGTGCCAGCAGGAGACAGGGGGAAGGGTACGAGCAGTACTTC.

The rearrangement joins TRBV13 to TRBJ2-3, with D tentatively TRBD1 (6 bases). The CDR3 sequence is 19 residues long. Trimming stripped 6 bases from V and 3 bases from J, with 28 bases between. CDR1 and CDR2 from the germline V gene are PRHDT and FYEKMQ (reference sequence). The CDR3 here is CASSSGPGHTSSLTDTQYF. CDR3 in DNA: TGTGCCAGCAGTTCGGGACCGGGACACACAAGCAGTCTTACAGATACGCAGTATTTT.

This clonotype was detected ten times or more. The DNA for the CDR3 is TGTGCCAGCAGCCCTCTGGCGGGAGGAGGGGAGACCCAGTACTTC. Translating it yields CASSPLAGGGETQYF. V gene TRBV7-2 combines with J gene TRBJ2-5; the match to TRBD2 covers 8 bases. J was trimmed by 5 bases and V by 5 bases; bases with no gene match: 10. There are 15 residues in the CDR3. From germline, CDR1 is SGHTA and CDR2 FQGNSA.

This clonotype came up many times. The chain joins TRBV20-1 to TRBJ1-1; D is ambiguous. Trimming took off 4 bases at V and 11 bases at J, with 11 bases between the two ends. The CDR3 runs 10 residues. CDR1 and CDR2 from the germline V gene are DFQATT and SNEGSKA (reference sequence). CDR3 sequence: CSAKEDAAFF. The CDR3 DNA follows: TGCAGTGCTAAAGAAGATGCGGCTTTCTTT.

This clonotype was recorded a few times. This rearrangement joins TRBV5-1 to TRBJ2-7; no clear D gene. CDR3 length: 14 residues. Trimming took 2 bases from V and 0 from J, leaving 9 bases between them. Germline V gene sequence: CDR1 SGHRS, CDR2 YFSETQ. The CDR3 DNA sequence: TGCGCCAGCAGCTTTTTTGGTGTCTCCTACGAGCAGTACTTC. Its translation: CASSFFGVSYEQYF.

In this sample, this clonotype turned up a few times. The rearrangement uses TRBV15 and TRBJ2-1; a possible D gene is TRBD2 (5 bases). The V gene lost 8 bases and the J gene lost 0 bases, with 11 bases spanning the gap. Germline V gene lookup returns CDR1 LNHNV and CDR2 YYDKDF (reference sequence). This CDR3 has 14 residues. CDR3 loop: CATQIATSYNEQFF. CDR3 DNA sequence: TGTGCCACCCAAATAGCGACCTCCTACAATGAGCAGTTCTTC.